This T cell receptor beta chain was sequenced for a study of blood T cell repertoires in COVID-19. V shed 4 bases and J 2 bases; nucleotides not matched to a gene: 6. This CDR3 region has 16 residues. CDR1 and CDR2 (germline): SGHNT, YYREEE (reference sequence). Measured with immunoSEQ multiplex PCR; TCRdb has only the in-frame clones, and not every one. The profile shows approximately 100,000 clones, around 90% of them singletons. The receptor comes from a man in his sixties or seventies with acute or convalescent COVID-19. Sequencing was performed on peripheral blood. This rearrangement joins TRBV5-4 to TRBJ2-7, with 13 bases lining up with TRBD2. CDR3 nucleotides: TGTGCCAGCAGCCGCAGCGGGACTAGCGGGGCCTACGAGCAGTACGTC. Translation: CASSRSGTSGAYEQYV.